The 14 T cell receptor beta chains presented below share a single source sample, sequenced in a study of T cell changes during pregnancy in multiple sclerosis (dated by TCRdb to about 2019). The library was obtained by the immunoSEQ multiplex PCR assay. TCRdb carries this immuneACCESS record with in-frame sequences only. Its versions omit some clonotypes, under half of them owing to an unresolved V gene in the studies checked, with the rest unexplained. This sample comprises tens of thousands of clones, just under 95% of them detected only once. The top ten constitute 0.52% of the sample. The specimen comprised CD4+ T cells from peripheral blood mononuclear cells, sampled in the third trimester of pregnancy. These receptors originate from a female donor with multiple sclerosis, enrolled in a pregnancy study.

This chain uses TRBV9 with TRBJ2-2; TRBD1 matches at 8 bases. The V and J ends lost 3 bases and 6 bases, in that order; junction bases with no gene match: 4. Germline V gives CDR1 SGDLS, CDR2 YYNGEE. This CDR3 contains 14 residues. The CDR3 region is CASSAGQGAGELFF. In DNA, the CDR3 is TGTGCCAGCAGCGCTGGACAGGGCGCCGGGGAGCTGTTTTTT.

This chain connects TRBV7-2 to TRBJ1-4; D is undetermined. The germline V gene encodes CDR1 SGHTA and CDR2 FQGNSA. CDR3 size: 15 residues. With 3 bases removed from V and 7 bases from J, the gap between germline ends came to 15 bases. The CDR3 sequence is CASSFSGRLSEKLFF. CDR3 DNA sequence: TGTGCCAGCAGCTTTTCCGGTCGATTGAGTGAAAAACTGTTTTTT.

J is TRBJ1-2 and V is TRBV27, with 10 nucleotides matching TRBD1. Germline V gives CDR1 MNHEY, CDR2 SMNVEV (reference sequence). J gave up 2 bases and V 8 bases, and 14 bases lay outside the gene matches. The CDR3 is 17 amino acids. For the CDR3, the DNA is TGTGCCAGCGGGAGAAGTGGGACAGGGGCAATAAACTATGGCTACACCTTC. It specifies CASGRSGTGAINYGYTF.

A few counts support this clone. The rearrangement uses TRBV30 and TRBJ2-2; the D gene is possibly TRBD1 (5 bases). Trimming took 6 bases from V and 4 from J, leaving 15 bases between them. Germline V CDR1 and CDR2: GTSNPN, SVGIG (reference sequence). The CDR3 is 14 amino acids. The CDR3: CACRGGAGTGELFF. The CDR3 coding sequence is TGTGCCTGCCGCGGTGGGGCAGGCACCGGGGAGCTGTTTTTT. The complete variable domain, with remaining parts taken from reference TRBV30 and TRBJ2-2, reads SQTIHQWPATLVQPVGSPLSLECTVEGTSNPNLYWYRQAAGRGLQLLFYSVGIGQISSEVPQNLSASRPQDRQFILSSKKLLLSDSGFYLCACRGGAGTGELFFGEGSRLTVL.

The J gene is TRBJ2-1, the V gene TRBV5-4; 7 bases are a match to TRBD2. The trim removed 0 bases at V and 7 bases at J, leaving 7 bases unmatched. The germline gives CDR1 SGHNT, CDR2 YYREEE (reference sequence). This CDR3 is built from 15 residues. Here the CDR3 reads CASSLAGGGRNEQFF. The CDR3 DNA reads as TGTGCCAGCAGCTTGGCCGGCGGGGGTAGGAATGAGCAGTTCTTC.

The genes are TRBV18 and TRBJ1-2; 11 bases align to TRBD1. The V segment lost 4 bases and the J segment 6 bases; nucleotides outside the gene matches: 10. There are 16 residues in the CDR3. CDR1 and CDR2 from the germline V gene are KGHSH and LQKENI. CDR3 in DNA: TGTGCCAGCTCACGAGGCTCCCGGGACAGGGGGGATGGCTACACCTTC. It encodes CASSRGSRDRGDGYTF. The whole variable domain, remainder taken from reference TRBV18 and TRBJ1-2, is NAGVMQNPRHLVRRRGQEARLRCSPMKGHSHVYWYRQLPEEGLKFMVYLQKENIIDESGMPKERFSAEFPKEGPSILRIQQVVRGDSAAYFCASSRGSRDRGDGYTFGSGTRLTVV.

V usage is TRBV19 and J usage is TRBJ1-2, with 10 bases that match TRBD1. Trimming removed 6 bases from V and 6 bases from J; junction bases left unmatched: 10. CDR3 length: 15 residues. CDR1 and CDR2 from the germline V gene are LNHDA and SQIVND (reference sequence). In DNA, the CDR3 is TGTGCCAGTAGCTTAACCGGGACAGGGGAACATGGCTACACCTTC. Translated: CASSLTGTGEHGYTF. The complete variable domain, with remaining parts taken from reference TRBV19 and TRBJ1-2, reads DGGITQSPKYLFRKEGQNVTLSCEQNLNHDAMYWYRQDPGQGLRLIYYSQIVNDFQKGDIAEGYSVSREKKESFPLTVTSAQKNPTAFYLCASSLTGTGEHGYTFGSGTRLTVV.

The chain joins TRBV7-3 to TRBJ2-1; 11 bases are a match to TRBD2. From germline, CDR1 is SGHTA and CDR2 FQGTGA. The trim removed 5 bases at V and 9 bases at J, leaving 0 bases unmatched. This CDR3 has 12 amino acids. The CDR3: CASSLAGGEQFF. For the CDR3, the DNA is TGTGCCAGCAGCCTAGCGGGAGGTGAGCAGTTCTTC.

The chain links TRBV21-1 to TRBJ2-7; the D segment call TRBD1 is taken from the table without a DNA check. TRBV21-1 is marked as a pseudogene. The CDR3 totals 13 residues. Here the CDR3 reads CASRGDTGNEQYF. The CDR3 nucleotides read TGTGCCAGCAGAGGGGACACGGGAAACGAGCAGTACTTC.

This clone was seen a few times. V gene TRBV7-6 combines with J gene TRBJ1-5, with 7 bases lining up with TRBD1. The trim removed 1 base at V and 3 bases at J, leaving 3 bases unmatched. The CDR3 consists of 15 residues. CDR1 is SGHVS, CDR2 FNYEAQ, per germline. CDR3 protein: CASSLGQGINQPQHF. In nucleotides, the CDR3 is TGTGCCAGCAGCTTAGGACAGGGAATCAATCAGCCCCAGCATTTT.

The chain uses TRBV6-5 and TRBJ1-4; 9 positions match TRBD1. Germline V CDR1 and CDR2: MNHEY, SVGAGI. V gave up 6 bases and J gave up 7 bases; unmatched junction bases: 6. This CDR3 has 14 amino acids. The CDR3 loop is CASRHTGGSEKLFF. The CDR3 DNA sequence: TGTGCCAGCAGGCATACAGGGGGCAGTGAAAAACTGTTTTTT.

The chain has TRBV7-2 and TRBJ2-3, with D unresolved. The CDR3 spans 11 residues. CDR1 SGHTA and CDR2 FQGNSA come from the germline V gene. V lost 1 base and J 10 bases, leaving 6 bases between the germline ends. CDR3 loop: CASSLEPPQYF. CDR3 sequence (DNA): TGTGCCAGCAGCTTAGAGCCGCCGCAGTATTTT. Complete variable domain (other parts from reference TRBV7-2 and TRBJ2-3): GAGVSQSPSNKVTEKGKDVELRCDPISGHTALYWYRQSLGQGLEFLIYFQGNSAPDKSGLPSDRFSAERTGGSVSTLTIQRTQQEDSAVYLCASSLEPPQYFGPGTRLTVL.

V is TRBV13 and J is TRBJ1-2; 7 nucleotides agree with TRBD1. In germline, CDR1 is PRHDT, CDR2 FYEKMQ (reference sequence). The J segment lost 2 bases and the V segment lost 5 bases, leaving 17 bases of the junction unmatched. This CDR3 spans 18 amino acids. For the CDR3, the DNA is TGTGCCAGCAGCCCCCAGGGGACAGCAATCCCGTGGAACTATGGCTACACCTTC. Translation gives CASSPQGTAIPWNYGYTF.

In DNA, the CDR3 is TGTGCCAGCAGCGATACAGGGAGTAGGAGGGAGCTGTTTTTT. This translates into CASSDTGSRRELFF. The chain uses TRBV25-1 and TRBJ2-2, with a tentative D call TRBD1 (6 bases). CDR3 size: 14 residues. Germline V gene data show CDR1 as MGHDK and CDR2 as SYGVNS. With 6 bases removed from V and 9 bases from J, the gap between germline ends came to 17 bases.